What follows is one T cell receptor (beta chain) and its context. What it binds is not known. Compared with germline, one end of the junction differs, possibly owing to a read error. The entry originates in a study of CD8 T cells in ankylosing spondylitis. Study observations and caveats: Within peripheral blood, clones linked to disease were CD8+ and relatively rare. Among TCR beta sequences, a motif of under 10 highly homologous variants appeared characteristic of ankylosing spondylitis blood.

By quantitative 5'-RACE with molecular barcodes, the TCR beta libraries were made. TCRdb itself ran the 5' RACE reads through MiXCR, one entry per CDR3 protein. The sample gives about 400,000 distinct CDR3 sequences, about 22% of which show up once; about 17% is in the top ten. The germline CDR1 and CDR2 sequences are DFQATT and SNEGSKA (reference sequence). The CDR3 length is 14 residues. The sequence was obtained from a male donor with ankylosing spondylitis. J is TRBJ2-2 and V is TRBV20-1; 11 bases line up with TRBD1. The sequenced sample consisted of blood, either unsorted or a sorted T cell fraction (not recorded which). The CDR3 DNA reads TGCAGTGCTAGACGGGACAGGGGGAAGGGGGAGTTGTTTTTT. Encoded protein: CSARRDRGKGELFF.